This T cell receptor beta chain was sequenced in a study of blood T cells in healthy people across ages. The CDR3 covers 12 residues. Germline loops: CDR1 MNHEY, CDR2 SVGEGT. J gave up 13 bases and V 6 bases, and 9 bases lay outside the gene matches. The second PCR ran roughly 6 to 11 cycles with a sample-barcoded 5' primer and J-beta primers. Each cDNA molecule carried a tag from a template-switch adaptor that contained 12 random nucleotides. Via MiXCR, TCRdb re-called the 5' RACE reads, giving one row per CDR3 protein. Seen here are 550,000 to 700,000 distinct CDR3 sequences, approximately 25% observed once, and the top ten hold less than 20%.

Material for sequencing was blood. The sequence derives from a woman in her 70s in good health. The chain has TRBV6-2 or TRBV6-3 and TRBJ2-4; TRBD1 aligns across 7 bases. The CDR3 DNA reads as TGTGCCAGCAGCTCCCCGGACAGGCGGCAGTACTTC. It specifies CASSSPDRRQYF.